Shown below are 20 T cell receptor beta chains from a single sample sequenced in a study of cytomegalovirus exposure and HLA in healthy donors. PCR employed 60 Vbeta and 13 Jbeta primers. The assay was immunoSEQ multiplex PCR, and TCRdb's table has in-frame clones only and misses some. The repertoire holds under 200,000 clones, with about four fifths as singletons. Sequencing used PBMCs. The receptors were gathered from a man aged 40-50 years in good health and CMV-seropositive.

The chain couples TRBV2 to TRBJ2-3; 11 bases match TRBD1. The germline gives CDR1 SNHLY, CDR2 FYNNEI. Trimming at V came to 6 bases and at J to 2 bases, leaving 4 bases not matched to a gene. CDR3 size: 15 residues. As DNA, the CDR3 is TGTGCCAGCAGCTTGGACAGGGGGCTCACAGATACGCAGTATTTT. This gives the protein CASSLDRGLTDTQYF.

This rearrangement joins TRBV28 to TRBJ2-7, with a weak D call TRBD1 (6 bases). CDR1 is MDHEN, CDR2 SYDVKM, per germline. V lost 5 bases to trimming and J lost 9 bases, with 20 bases between them. This CDR3 contains 14 residues. CDR3 sequence (DNA): TGTGCCAGCAGTCTCCCGACAGGCCCTTTGAGGCAGTACTTC. Encoded protein: CASSLPTGPLRQYF. Using reference TRBV28 and TRBJ2-7 for the parts outside the CDR3, the full variable domain is DVKVTQSSRYLVKRTGEKVFLECVQDMDHENMFWYRQDPGLGLRLIYFSYDVKMKEKGDIPEGYSVSREKKERFSLILESASTNQTSMYLCASSLPTGPLRQYFGPGTRLTVT.

This chain links TRBV7-7 with TRBJ2-1, with 13 bases lining up with TRBD2. The CDR3 contains 15 residues. V lost 1 base and J lost 6; bases outside the gene matches: 0. Germline assignment: CDR1 SSHAT and CDR2 FNYEAQ (reference sequence). CDR3 in DNA: TGTGCCAGCAGCTTAGGGACTAGCGGGAGCAATGAGCAGTTCTTC. Protein: CASSLGTSGSNEQFF. The full variable domain, with the rest looked up from reference TRBV7-7 and TRBJ2-1, is GAGVSQSPRYKVTKRGQDVTLRCDPISSHATLYWYQQALGQGPEFLTYFNYEAQPDKSGLPSDRFSAERPEGSISTLTIQRTEQRDSAMYRCASSLGTSGSNEQFFGPGTRLTVL.

The rearrangement uses TRBV6-5 and TRBJ2-3, with D tentatively TRBD1 (5 bases). Between the trimmed V and J ends, which lost 5 bases and 2 bases, there was a span of 8 bases. Germline V CDR1 and CDR2: MNHEY, SVGAGI. The CDR3 is 13 residues long. CDR3 coding DNA: TGTGCCAGCAGTAGGGGTTACACAGATACGCAGTATTTT. Residues: CASSRGYTDTQYF.

The rearrangement links TRBV30 to TRBJ2-1, with TRBD1 as a possible D gene (5 bases). The germline CDR1 and CDR2 sequences are GTSNPN and SVGIG (reference sequence). Trimming took 2 bases from V and 13 from J, leaving 18 bases between them. The CDR3 runs 13 residues. Here the CDR3 reads CAWSQGIPEAQFF. The CDR3, as DNA: TGTGCCTGGAGTCAGGGAATACCAGAGGCCCAGTTCTTC.

The CDR3 sequence: CASSDYGRANEETQYF. For the CDR3, the DNA is TGTGCCAGCAGTGATTATGGGAGGGCCAATGAGGAGACCCAGTACTTC. The V and J genes are TRBV6-1 and TRBJ2-5; 7 bases align to TRBD2. CDR3 length: 16 residues. Germline V gene lookup returns CDR1 MNHNS and CDR2 SASEGT. V was clipped by 3 bases and J by 5 bases; unmatched bases: 12.

Here the CDR3 reads CASSSGTGNQETQYF. The CDR3, as DNA: TGTGCCAGCTCATCCGGGACAGGGAACCAAGAGACCCAGTACTTC. The chain links TRBV18 to TRBJ2-5, with 9 bases aligning to TRBD1. J lost 0 bases, V lost 5 bases, and 4 bases had no gene match. Germline assignment: CDR1 KGHSH and CDR2 LQKENI. This CDR3 is 15 amino acids long.

V usage is TRBV6-1 and J usage is TRBJ1-4, with 7 bases matching TRBD1. Germline V gene data show CDR1 as MNHNS and CDR2 as SASEGT. This CDR3 contains 14 residues. Germline trimming cut 8 bases from V and 8 bases from J; bases unmatched to any gene: 11. The CDR3 is CASDNTGVGEKLFF. The DNA of the CDR3 is TGTGCCAGCGATAACACAGGGGTTGGGGAAAAACTGTTTTTT.

The genes are TRBV19 and TRBJ1-5; D call uncertain. V was shortened by 5 bases and J by 0 bases, with 11 bases between the two germline ends. The CDR3 contains 15 residues. Germline V lookup: CDR1 LNHDA, CDR2 SQIVND (reference sequence). The CDR3 DNA reads TGTGCCAGTAGTTCCGGGAAGGATAGCAATCAGCCCCAGCATTTT. It specifies CASSSGKDSNQPQHF.

The CDR3 protein is CASSQVAAGNDNEQFF. CDR3 DNA: TGTGCCAGCAGCCAAGTGGCAGCGGGGAACGACAATGAGCAGTTCTTC. The rearrangement links TRBV4-2 to TRBJ2-1, with 7 bases fitting TRBD2. Germline loops: CDR1 LGHNA, CDR2 YNFKEQ. J gave up 5 bases and V 1 base, and 8 bases lay outside the gene matches. CDR3 length: 16 amino acids.

The table lists this clone with a count of one. The gene calls are TRBV7-2 and TRBJ1-2, with 8 bases identical to TRBD1. Germline CDR1 and CDR2: SGHTA and FQGNSA. This CDR3 comprises 15 residues. Trimming at V came to 0 bases and at J to 8 bases, leaving 8 bases not matched to a gene. CDR3 loop: CASSLAGRGLVGYTF. In DNA, the CDR3 is TGTGCCAGCAGCTTAGCGGGCAGGGGGCTTGTAGGCTACACCTTC.

The J gene is TRBJ2-7, the V gene TRBV6-1; 9 nucleotides align to TRBD1. The germline V gene has CDR1 MNHNS and CDR2 SASEGT. This CDR3 has 14 residues. V lost 6 bases and J lost 3; bases outside the gene matches: 6. DNA of the CDR3: TGTGCCAGCAGCTACCCGGGACAGGGCTACGAGCAGTACTTC. As protein: CASSYPGQGYEQYF.

This clone was detected only a few times. This chain uses TRBV12-5 with TRBJ2-1; tentatively, D is TRBD2 (6 bases). The ends were cut back, 2 bases at V and 10 bases at J, with 9 bases in the middle. Germline loops: CDR1 LGHNT, CDR2 FRNRAP. This CDR3 has 12 amino acids. The CDR3 DNA sequence: TGTGCTAGTGGTTTGCCCGCGGGAGAGCAGTTCTTC. This gives the protein CASGLPAGEQFF. The full variable domain, in which reference TRBV12-5 and TRBJ2-1 provide the parts outside the CDR3, is DARVTQTPRHKVTEMGQEVTMRCQPILGHNTVFWYRQTMMQGLELLAYFRNRAPLDDSGMPKDRFSAEMPDATLATLKIQPSEPRDSAVYFCASGLPAGEQFFGPGTRLTVL.

There are a few counts of this clone. The chain couples TRBV29-1 to TRBJ2-7; no clear D gene. The V and J ends lost 0 bases and 3 bases respectively, with 9 bases between them. CDR3 length: 13 amino acids. CDR1 is SQVTM, CDR2 ANQGSEA, per germline. The CDR3 bases are TGCAGCGTTGAAGATCCGGTGAACTACGAGCAGTACTTC. Its translation is CSVEDPVNYEQYF.

The chain combines TRBV2 with TRBJ2-7, with 7 bases matching TRBD1. The length of the CDR3 is 11 residues. Per the germline V gene, CDR1 is SNHLY and CDR2 is FYNNEI. After removal of 8 bases from V and 2 bases from J, the junction contained 0 bases not matched to a gene. This CDR3 reads CASGTAYEQYF. CDR3 in DNA: TGTGCCAGCGGGACAGCCTACGAGCAGTACTTC.

This clone was counted a single time. V and J are TRBV4-3 and TRBJ2-2, with a tentative D call TRBD2 (5 bases). CDR3 length: 15 residues. Germline assignment: CDR1 LGHNA and CDR2 YSLEER. V lost 0 bases and J 4 bases, leaving 9 bases between the germline ends. The CDR3 sequence: CASSQDAGSTGELFF. The CDR3 nucleotides are TGCGCCAGCAGCCAAGACGCTGGGAGCACCGGGGAGCTGTTTTTT.

The chain has TRBV30 and TRBJ2-3; D may be TRBD2 (5 bases). CDR1 GTSNPN and CDR2 SVGIG come from the germline V gene (reference sequence). CDR3 size: 15 residues. Between the trimmed V and J ends, which lost 3 bases and 6 bases, there was a span of 19 bases. The CDR3 nucleotides are TGTGCCTGGAGAGGGATAGCGCCCAATTCGGATACGCAGTATTTT. It specifies CAWRGIAPNSDTQYF.

The V call is TRBV7-9, the J call TRBJ2-5; 9 positions agree with TRBD2. The germline gives CDR1 SEHNR, CDR2 FQNEAQ (reference sequence). Trimming at V came to 5 bases and at J to 4 bases, leaving 8 bases not matched to a gene. The CDR3 runs 15 residues. Here the CDR3 DNA reads TGTGCCAGCAGCCTAATAGCGGGGGAGGGAGAGACCCAGTACTTC. Translation gives CASSLIAGEGETQYF.

The CDR3 loop is CASSLSGGTHEQYF. CDR3 coding DNA: TGTGCCAGCAGCTTATCTGGTGGGACTCACGAGCAGTACTTC. This chain uses TRBV7-6 with TRBJ2-7, with a possible D match to TRBD2 (6 bases). The CDR3 extends over 14 amino acids. Trimming cost V 2 bases and J 5 bases, with 13 bases left between them. Germline-derived CDR1 and CDR2 are SGHVS and FNYEAQ. The entire variable domain, with the rest obtained from reference TRBV7-6 and TRBJ2-7, is as follows: GAGVSQSPRYKVTKRGQDVALRCDPISGHVSLYWYRQALGQGPEFLTYFNYEAQQDKSGLPNDRFSAERPEGSISTLTIQRTEQRDSAMYRCASSLSGGTHEQYFGPGTRLTVT.

V gene TRBV5-6 combines with J gene TRBJ2-7; 13 bases fit TRBD2. Trimming at V came to 4 bases and at J to 2 bases, leaving 6 bases not matched to a gene. CDR3 length equals 16 residues. Germline CDR1 SGHDT, CDR2 YYEEEE. The CDR3 sequence is CASSERTSGSPYEQYF. For the CDR3, the DNA is TGTGCCAGCAGCGAACGGACTAGCGGGAGTCCCTACGAGCAGTACTTC. The full variable domain, completed using reference TRBV5-6 and TRBJ2-7, is DAGVTQSPTHLIKTRGQQVTLRCSPKSGHDTVSWYQQALGQGPQFIFQYYEEEERQRGNFPDRFSGHQFPNYSSELNVNALLLGDSALYLCASSERTSGSPYEQYFGPGTRLTVT.